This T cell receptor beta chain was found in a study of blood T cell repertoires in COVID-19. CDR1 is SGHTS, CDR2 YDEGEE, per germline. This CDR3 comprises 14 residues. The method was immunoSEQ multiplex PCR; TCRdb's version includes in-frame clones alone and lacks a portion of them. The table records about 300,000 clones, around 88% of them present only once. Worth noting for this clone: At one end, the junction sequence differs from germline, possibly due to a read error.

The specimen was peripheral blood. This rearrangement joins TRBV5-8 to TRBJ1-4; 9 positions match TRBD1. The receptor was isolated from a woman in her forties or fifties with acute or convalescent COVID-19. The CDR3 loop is CASSLQGAKEKLFF. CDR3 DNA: TGTGCCAGCAGCTTACAGGGGGCTAAGGAAAAACTGTTTTTT.